The 22 T cell receptor beta chains given below trace back to one sample, sequenced in a study of cytomegalovirus exposure and HLA in healthy donors. The PCR used 60 Vbeta and 13 Jbeta primers. Profiling relied on immunoSEQ multiplex PCR, and the TCRdb table lists in-frame clones only, not all of them. The sample carries over 150,000 clones, 84% recorded once. The source material was PBMCs. These receptors were collected from a man aged 18 to 30 in good health and CMV-seronegative.

This chain connects TRBV7-2 to TRBJ2-4; 8 positions agree with TRBD2. Trimming removed 5 bases from V and 0 bases from J; junction bases left unmatched: 3. Germline V gene data show CDR1 as SGHTA and CDR2 as FQGNSA. CDR3 length equals 15 residues. As DNA, the CDR3 is TGTGCCAGCAGCCGGGGGGGAATAGCCAAAAACATTCAGTACTTC. Translated, it gives CASSRGGIAKNIQYF.

As concerns this clone: The junction departs from the called germline gene at one end, perhaps through a read error. The chain has TRBV7-9 and TRBJ1-2, with no clear D. The CDR3 sequence is 12 residues long. Germline V gene sequence: CDR1 SEHNR, CDR2 FQNEAQ (reference sequence). The CDR3 DNA follows: TGTTCCAGCAGCTTAGCGTCCGGTTACTACACCTTC. Protein sequence: CSSSLASGYYTF. Supplemented by reference TRBV7-9 and TRBJ1-2, the full variable domain reads DTGVSQNPRHKITKRGQNVTFRCDPISEHNRLYWYRQTLGQGPEFLTYFQNEAQLEKSRLLSDRFSAERPKGSFSTLEIQRTEQGDSAMYLCSSSLASGYYTFGSGTRLTVV.

The chain recombines TRBV28 with TRBJ1-2; TRBD1 aligns across 8 bases. The CDR3 is 17 amino acids. J was trimmed by 6 bases and V by 2 bases; bases with no gene match: 14. Germline CDR1 MDHEN, CDR2 SYDVKM. DNA for the CDR3: TGTGCCAGCAGTTTAGTTCGGCAGGGGGCCAGACGGCATGGCTACACCTTC. Encoded protein: CASSLVRQGARRHGYTF.

The rearrangement uses TRBV6-5 and TRBJ2-2, with 13 bases lining up with TRBD2. Germline V lookup: CDR1 MNHEY, CDR2 SVGAGI. This CDR3 contains 15 residues. V lost 6 bases to trimming and J lost 7 bases; unmatched junction nucleotides: 5. The CDR3 bases are TGTGCCAGCAGAATTGGACTAGCGGGAGTCGGGGAGCTGTTTTTT. This gives the protein CASRIGLAGVGELFF.

The V gene is TRBV7-3, the J gene TRBJ1-1; a weak D match, TRBD1 (5 bases). CDR1 is SGHTA, CDR2 FQGTGA, per germline. Trimming removed 5 bases from V and 1 base from J, with 8 bases in between. The length of the CDR3 is 13 residues. This chain's CDR3 is CASSPTENTEAFF. CDR3 coding DNA: TGTGCCAGCAGCCCGACAGAGAACACTGAAGCTTTCTTT.

The chain links TRBV5-6 to TRBJ2-3, with D maybe TRBD1 (5 bases). This CDR3 is built from 13 residues. Trimming cost V 0 bases and J 4 bases, with 6 bases left between them. Germline values: CDR1 SGHDT, CDR2 YYEEEE. The CDR3 protein is CASSLGGPDTQYF. DNA of the CDR3: TGTGCCAGCAGCTTGGGGGGCCCAGATACGCAGTATTTT.

V usage is TRBV4-2 and J usage is TRBJ2-1, with unresolved D. The V gene lost 0 bases and the J gene lost 6 bases, with 9 bases spanning the gap. The CDR3 totals 14 residues. Looked up from germline, CDR1 is LGHNA and CDR2 is YNFKEQ. The chain's CDR3 is CASSQDENGNEQFF. The CDR3 region has the DNA TGTGCCAGCAGCCAAGATGAGAATGGCAATGAGCAGTTCTTC.

The chain links TRBV28 to TRBJ2-7; 11 positions agree with TRBD2. CDR1 MDHEN and CDR2 SYDVKM come from the germline V gene. The CDR3 sequence is 15 residues long. V shed 6 bases, J shed 5 bases, and the junction held 9 bases outside the gene matches. CDR3 sequence: CASRVAGGSFHEQYF. The CDR3 nucleotides are TGTGCCAGCAGAGTAGCGGGAGGGAGTTTCCACGAGCAGTACTTC.

This chain joins TRBV4-1 and TRBJ1-5; 11 positions agree with TRBD1. J lost 7 bases, V lost 2 bases, and 4 bases had no gene match. The CDR3 is 15 amino acids. The germline gives CDR1 MGHRA, CDR2 YSYEKL. CDR3 amino acids: CASSQIGTGGQPQHF. In DNA form, the CDR3 reads TGCGCCAGCAGCCAAATCGGGACAGGGGGGCAGCCCCAGCATTTT.

This clone was seen more than once but under ten times. V gene TRBV5-4 combines with J gene TRBJ1-4; maybe TRBD1 (6 bases). Germline CDR1 is SGHNT and CDR2 is YYREEE (reference sequence). The V end lost 3 bases, the J end lost 11 bases, and 11 bases lay between the germline ends. The CDR3 extends over 12 amino acids. The CDR3 DNA sequence: TGTGCCAGCAGCTCCGGACAGCATAAACTGTTTTTT. It specifies CASSSGQHKLFF.

This clone occurred a few times. The V gene is TRBV30, the J gene TRBJ1-1; tentatively, D is TRBD1 (6 bases). CDR1 GTSNPN and CDR2 SVGIG come from the germline V gene (reference sequence). CDR3 size: 13 residues. V was shortened by 8 bases and J by 4 bases, with 17 bases between the two germline ends. CDR3 bases: TGTGCCGGGCAAACAGGGCGCGCCACTGAAGCTTTCTTT. This translates into CAGQTGRATEAFF.

DNA for the CDR3: TGTGCCAGCAGCTTAGCGACTCTTAGGGGGACCCAGTACTTC. Translating gives CASSLATLRGTQYF. V usage is TRBV11-3 and J usage is TRBJ2-5; TRBD1 is a possible D gene (5 bases). The CDR3 totals 14 residues. Germline-derived CDR1 and CDR2 are SGHNT and YENEEA. V was cut by 1 base and J by 7 bases, with 13 bases left in between.

This sequence joins TRBV20-1 and TRBJ2-5, with 7 bases matching TRBD2. The CDR3 contains 11 residues. Germline V gene lookup returns CDR1 DFQATT and CDR2 SNEGSKA (reference sequence). J was trimmed by 7 bases and V by 8 bases; bases with no gene match: 7. The CDR3 loop is CSSGTTRTQYF. In DNA, the CDR3 is TGCAGTTCCGGGACTACCAGGACCCAGTACTTC.

The rearrangement joins TRBV28 to TRBJ2-7; 14 bases are a match to TRBD2. CDR1 and CDR2 (germline): MDHEN, SYDVKM. Trimming took 7 bases from V and 3 from J; bases not matched to a gene: 8. The CDR3 runs 16 residues. The CDR3 DNA sequence: TGTGCCAGCACCGCCCCCGGACTAGCGGGGGGCTACGAGCAGTACTTC. Its translation is CASTAPGLAGGYEQYF. Together with reference TRBV28 and TRBJ2-7, the CDR3 gives the full variable domain: DVKVTQSSRYLVKRTGEKVFLECVQDMDHENMFWYRQDPGLGLRLIYFSYDVKMKEKGDIPEGYSVSREKKERFSLILESASTNQTSMYLCASTAPGLAGGYEQYFGPGTRLTVT.

V is TRBV9 and J is TRBJ2-7; TRBD2 matches at 8 bases. Looked up from germline, CDR1 is SGDLS and CDR2 is YYNGEE. The CDR3 runs to 15 residues. Trimming cost V 4 bases and J 5 bases; bases outside gene matches: 11. The CDR3 loop reads CASSLGTRGGHEQYF. In nucleotides, the CDR3 is TGTGCCAGCAGCTTGGGGACTAGGGGGGGGCACGAGCAGTACTTC.

The J gene is TRBJ2-3, the V gene TRBV28; maybe TRBD1 (5 bases). CDR3 length: 16 amino acids. V was shortened by 6 bases and J by 4 bases, with 20 bases between the two germline ends. Germline loops: CDR1 MDHEN, CDR2 SYDVKM. The CDR3, as DNA: TGTGCCAGCAGACCTGGTGGGGCGGCTTCTTCAGATACGCAGTATTTT. This sequence encodes CASRPGGAASSDTQYF.

This clone was recorded once. This chain joins TRBV14 and TRBJ2-7; D is possibly TRBD1 (5 bases). V lost 1 base, J lost 1 base, and 11 bases lay in between. This CDR3 has 15 amino acids. The germline V gene has CDR1 SGHDN and CDR2 FVKESK. The CDR3 loop is CASSQGMGPSYEQYF. The CDR3 DNA reads TGTGCCAGCAGCCAAGGAATGGGGCCTTCCTACGAGCAGTACTTC.

This chain uses TRBV7-8 with TRBJ1-2, with D tentatively TRBD1 (5 bases). Trimming removed 1 base from V and 0 bases from J, with 9 bases in between. Germline values: CDR1 SGHVS, CDR2 FQNEAQ. This CDR3 has 15 residues. CDR3 nucleotides: TGTGCCAGCAGCTTAGGTGGGGCAGCTAACTATGGCTACACCTTC. Its translation: CASSLGGAANYGYTF.

The genes are TRBV6-6 and TRBJ2-2, with D possibly TRBD1 on 6 matching bases. V was clipped by 6 bases and J by 3 bases, with 11 bases between them. From germline, CDR1 is MNHNY and CDR2 SVGAGI (reference sequence). The CDR3 is made up of 14 amino acids. The CDR3 here is CASRIQGDTGELFF. In DNA, the CDR3 is TGTGCCAGCAGGATACAGGGAGACACCGGGGAGCTGTTTTTT.

This chain uses TRBV2 with TRBJ2-5, with a tentative D call TRBD1 (6 bases). V gave up 5 bases and J gave up 11 bases, with 15 bases separating them. The length of the CDR3 is 12 residues. Germline V gene lookup returns CDR1 SNHLY and CDR2 FYNNEI. The CDR3 loop reads CASSLDRTKQYF. Written as DNA, the CDR3 is TGTGCCAGCAGTTTGGACAGAACCAAGCAGTACTTC.

This clone was seen only a few times. CDR3 residues: CASSQVGGASITEAFF. The DNA of the CDR3 is TGCGCCAGCAGCCAAGTAGGGGGGGCTTCGATCACTGAAGCTTTCTTT. The gene calls are TRBV4-3 and TRBJ1-1; TRBD1 might be the D (6 bases). Germline V lookup: CDR1 LGHNA, CDR2 YSLEER. V shed 1 base and J shed 4 bases, with 16 bases lying between them. The CDR3 sequence is 16 residues long.

V usage is TRBV27 and J usage is TRBJ2-7; weak D call: TRBD2 (6 bases). Germline CDR1 MNHEY, CDR2 SMNVEV (reference sequence). This CDR3 has 15 amino acids. V lost 2 bases to trimming and J lost 0 bases, with 11 bases between them. Written as DNA, the CDR3 is TGTGCCAGCAGTTTAGGGGACGGGAGCTCCTACGAGCAGTACTTC. It yields the protein CASSLGDGSSYEQYF.